The clone carrying this T cell receptor (delta chain) has ten or more counts. As yet, its antigen is unknown. The TCRdb protein, from a much larger clone, departs from this DNA's translation at residue 9, likely by read error; the protein shown derives from the DNA. This entry comes from a study of γδ T cells in repeated Plasmodium falciparum infection. The CDR3 runs to 15 residues. Germline V lookup: CDR1 GEAIGNYY, CDR2 EKD. After removal of 0 bases from V and 4 bases from J, the junction contained 6 bases not matched to a gene. Gammadelta T cells were flow-sorted from PBMC into Vgamma9/Vdelta2+ and Vdelta2-negative populations for bulk analysis. Study outcomes and limitations: Compared with Australian children, Malian Vdelta2-negative repertoires seemed more clonal, less diverse, less shared. One small rural Malian village, predominantly a single ethnic group, supplied the cohort.

TCRdb repeated clone calling on the multiplex PCR reads with CATT. The sample lists approximately 93,000 delta-chain clones; 0.8% to 1% were seen once. The chain employs TRDV2 and TRDJ1; 8 bases agree with TRDD3. The J gene, not given by TCRdb, was assigned here from a germline match of the nucleotide sequence. The clonotype comes from a pool of human donors (malaria-infected and uninfected, not separated). The sequenced sample was gamma-delta T cells from blood. CDR3 coding DNA: TGTGCCTGTGACACCGTGGGGGATGGGGGCGATAAACTCATCTTT. Translation: CACDTVGDGGDKLIF.